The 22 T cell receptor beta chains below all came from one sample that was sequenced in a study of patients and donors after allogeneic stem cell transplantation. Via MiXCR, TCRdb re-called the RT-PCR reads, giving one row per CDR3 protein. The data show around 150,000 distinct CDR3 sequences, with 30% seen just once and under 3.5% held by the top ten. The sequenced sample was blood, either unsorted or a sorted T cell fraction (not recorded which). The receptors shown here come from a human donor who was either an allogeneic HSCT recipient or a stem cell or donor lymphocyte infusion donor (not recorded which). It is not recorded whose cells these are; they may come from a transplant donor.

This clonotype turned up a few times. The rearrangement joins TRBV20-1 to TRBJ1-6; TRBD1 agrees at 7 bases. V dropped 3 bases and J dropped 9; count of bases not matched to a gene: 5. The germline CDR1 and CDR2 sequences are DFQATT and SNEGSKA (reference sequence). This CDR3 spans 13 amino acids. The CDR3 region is CSASPGGSSPLHF. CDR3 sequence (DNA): TGCAGTGCTAGCCCAGGGGGGAGTTCACCCCTCCACTTT.

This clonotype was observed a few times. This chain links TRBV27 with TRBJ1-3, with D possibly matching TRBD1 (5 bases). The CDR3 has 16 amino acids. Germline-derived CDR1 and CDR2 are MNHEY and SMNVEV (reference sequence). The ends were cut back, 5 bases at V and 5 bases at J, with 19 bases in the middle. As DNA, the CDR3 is TGTGCCAGCAGTCCAAACCGGGACGGAGGGCGAAACACCATATATTTT. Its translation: CASSPNRDGGRNTIYF.

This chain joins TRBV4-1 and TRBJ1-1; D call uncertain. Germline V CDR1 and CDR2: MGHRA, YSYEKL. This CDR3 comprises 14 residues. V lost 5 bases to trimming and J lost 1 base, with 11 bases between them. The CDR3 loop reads CASSSFRRNTEAFF. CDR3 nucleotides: TGCGCCAGCAGCTCCTTTCGCAGGAACACTGAAGCTTTCTTT.

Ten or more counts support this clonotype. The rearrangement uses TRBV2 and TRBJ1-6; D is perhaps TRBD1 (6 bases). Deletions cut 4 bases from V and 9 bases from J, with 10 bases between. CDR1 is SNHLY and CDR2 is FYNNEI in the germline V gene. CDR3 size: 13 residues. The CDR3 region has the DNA TGTGCCAGCAGTGCACAGGGTGGTTCACCCCTCCACTTT. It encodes CASSAQGGSPLHF.

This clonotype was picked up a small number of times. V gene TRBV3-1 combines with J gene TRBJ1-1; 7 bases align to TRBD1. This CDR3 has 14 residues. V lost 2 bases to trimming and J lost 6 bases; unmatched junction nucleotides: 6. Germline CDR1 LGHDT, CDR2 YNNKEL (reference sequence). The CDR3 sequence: CASSQTQGGAEAFF. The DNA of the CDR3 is TGTGCCAGCAGCCAAACCCAGGGGGGGGCTGAAGCTTTCTTT.

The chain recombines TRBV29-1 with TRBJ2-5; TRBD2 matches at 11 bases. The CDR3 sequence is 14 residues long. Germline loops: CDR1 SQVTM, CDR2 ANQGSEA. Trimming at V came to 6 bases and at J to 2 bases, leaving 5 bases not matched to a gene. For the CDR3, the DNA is TGCAGCGTGACCGGGACTAGCGGTCAAGAGACCCAGTACTTC. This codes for CSVTGTSGQETQYF.

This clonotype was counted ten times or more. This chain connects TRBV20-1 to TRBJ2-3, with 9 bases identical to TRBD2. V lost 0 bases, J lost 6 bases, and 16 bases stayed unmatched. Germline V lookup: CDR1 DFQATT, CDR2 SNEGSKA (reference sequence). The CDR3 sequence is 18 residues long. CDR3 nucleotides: TGCAGTGCTAGAGATCCCCGGGGTAGCGGGAGCGCGGGGGATACGCAGTATTTT. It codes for CSARDPRGSGSAGDTQYF.

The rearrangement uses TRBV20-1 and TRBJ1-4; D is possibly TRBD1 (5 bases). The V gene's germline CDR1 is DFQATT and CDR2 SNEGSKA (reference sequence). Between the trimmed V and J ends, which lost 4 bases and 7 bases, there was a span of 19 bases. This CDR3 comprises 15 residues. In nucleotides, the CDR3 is TGCAGTGCTACAGGATCCCCGGGGCAGGGTGAAAAACTGTTTTTT. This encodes CSATGSPGQGEKLFF.

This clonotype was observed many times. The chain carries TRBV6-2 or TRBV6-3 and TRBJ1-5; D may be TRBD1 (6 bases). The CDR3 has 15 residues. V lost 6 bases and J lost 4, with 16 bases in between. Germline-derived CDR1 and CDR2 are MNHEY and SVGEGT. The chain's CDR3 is CASSWIGQTNQPQHF. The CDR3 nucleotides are TGTGCCAGCAGCTGGATAGGACAGACAAATCAGCCCCAGCATTTT.

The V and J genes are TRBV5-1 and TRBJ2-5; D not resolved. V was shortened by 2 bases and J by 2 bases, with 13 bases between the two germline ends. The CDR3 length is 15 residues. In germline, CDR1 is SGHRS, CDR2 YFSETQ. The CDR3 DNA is TGCGCCAGCAGCTTATTCCCCCACGGTCAAGAGACCCAGTACTTC. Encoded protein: CASSLFPHGQETQYF.

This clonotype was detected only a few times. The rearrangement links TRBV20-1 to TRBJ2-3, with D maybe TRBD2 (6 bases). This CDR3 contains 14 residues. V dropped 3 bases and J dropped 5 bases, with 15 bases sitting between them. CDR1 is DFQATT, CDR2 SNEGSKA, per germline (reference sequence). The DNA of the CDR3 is TGCAGTGCTAGTAGGGAGGAGGTCTTAGATACGCAGTATTTT. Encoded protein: CSASREEVLDTQYF.

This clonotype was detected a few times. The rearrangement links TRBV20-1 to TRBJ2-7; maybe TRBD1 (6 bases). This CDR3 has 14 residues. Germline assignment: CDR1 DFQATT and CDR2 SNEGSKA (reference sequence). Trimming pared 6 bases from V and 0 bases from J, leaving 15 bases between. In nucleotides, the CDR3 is TGCAGTGCCCCCGGACAGACTTTCTCCTACGAGCAGTACTTC. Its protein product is CSAPGQTFSYEQYF.

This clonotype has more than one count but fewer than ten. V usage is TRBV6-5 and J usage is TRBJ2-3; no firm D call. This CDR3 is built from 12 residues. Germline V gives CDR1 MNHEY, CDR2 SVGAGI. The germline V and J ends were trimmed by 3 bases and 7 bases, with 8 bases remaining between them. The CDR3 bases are TGTGCCAGCAGTTATTCTATCTATACGCAGTATTTT. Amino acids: CASSYSIYTQYF.

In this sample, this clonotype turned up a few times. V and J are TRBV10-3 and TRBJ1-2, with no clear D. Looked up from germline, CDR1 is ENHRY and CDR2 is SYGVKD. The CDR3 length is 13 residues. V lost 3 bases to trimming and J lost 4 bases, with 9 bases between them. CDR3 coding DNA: TGTGCCATCAGTGAAAAGGAAGGCTATGGCTACACCTTC. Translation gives CAISEKEGYGYTF.

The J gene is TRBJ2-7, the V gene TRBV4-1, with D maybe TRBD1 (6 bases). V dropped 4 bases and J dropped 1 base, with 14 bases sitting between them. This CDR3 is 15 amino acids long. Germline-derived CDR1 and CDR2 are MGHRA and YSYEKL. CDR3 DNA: TGCGCCAGCAGCCTGACAGGTTGGGTTTCCTACGAGCAGTACTTC. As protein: CASSLTGWVSYEQYF.

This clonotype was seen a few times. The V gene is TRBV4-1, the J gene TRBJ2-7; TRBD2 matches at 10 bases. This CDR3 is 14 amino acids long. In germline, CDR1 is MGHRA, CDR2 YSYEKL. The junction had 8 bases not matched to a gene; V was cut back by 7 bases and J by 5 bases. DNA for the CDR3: TGCGCCAGCAAATGGGCTAGCGGGAGTGACGAGCAGTACTTC. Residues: CASKWASGSDEQYF.

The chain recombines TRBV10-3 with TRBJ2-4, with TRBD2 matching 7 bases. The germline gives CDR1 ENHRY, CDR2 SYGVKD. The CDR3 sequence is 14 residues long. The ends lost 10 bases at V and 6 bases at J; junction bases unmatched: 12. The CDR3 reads CATTDPRGGNIQYF. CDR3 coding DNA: TGTGCCACCACGGACCCTCGCGGGGGAAACATTCAGTACTTC.

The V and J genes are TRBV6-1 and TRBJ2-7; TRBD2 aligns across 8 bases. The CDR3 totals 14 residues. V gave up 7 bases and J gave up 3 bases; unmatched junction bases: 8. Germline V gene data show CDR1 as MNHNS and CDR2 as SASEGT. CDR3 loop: CASTLEREFYEQYF. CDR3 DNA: TGTGCCAGCACTCTGGAGCGGGAGTTCTACGAGCAGTACTTC.

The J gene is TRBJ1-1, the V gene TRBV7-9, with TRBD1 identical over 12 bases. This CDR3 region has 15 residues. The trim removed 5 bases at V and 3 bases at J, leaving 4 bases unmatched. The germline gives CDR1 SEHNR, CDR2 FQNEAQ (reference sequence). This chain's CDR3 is CASSQGTGGYTEAFF. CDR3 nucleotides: TGTGCCAGCAGCCAAGGGACAGGGGGCTACACTGAAGCTTTCTTT.

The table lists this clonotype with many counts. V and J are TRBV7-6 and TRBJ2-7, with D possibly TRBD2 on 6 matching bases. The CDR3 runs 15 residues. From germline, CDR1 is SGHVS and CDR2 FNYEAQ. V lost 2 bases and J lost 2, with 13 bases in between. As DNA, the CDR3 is TGTGCCAGCAGCTTAACTGGACTACCTACCTACGAGCAGTACTTC. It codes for CASSLTGLPTYEQYF.

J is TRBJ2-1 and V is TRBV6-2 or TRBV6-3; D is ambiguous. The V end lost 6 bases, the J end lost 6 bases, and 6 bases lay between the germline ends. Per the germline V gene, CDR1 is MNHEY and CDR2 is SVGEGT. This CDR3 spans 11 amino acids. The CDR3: CASRVGNEQFF. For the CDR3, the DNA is TGTGCCAGCAGAGTGGGCAATGAGCAGTTCTTC.

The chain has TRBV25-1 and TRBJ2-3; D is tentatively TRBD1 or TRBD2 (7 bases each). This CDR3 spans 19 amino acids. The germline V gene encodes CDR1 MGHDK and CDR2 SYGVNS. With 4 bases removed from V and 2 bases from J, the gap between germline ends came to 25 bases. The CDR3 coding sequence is TGTGCCAGCAGTGGCCCTGGGAGGGGGCGAACCTCTACCACAGATACGCAGTATTTT. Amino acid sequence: CASSGPGRGRTSTTDTQYF.